Included here is one T cell receptor beta chain sequence, with context. The sample comes from a study of spatial heterogeneity in lung cancer. For the study at large: When follow-up PBMC samples existed, they were sequenced (at a median of about two years after resection). As counted in raw reads, each unique TCR and UMI combination appeared more than ten times on average.

TCRdb reanalysed the 5' RACE reads using MiXCR and keeps one entry per CDR3 protein. The repertoire consists of roughly 45,000 distinct CDR3 sequences, with 20% to 25% occurring once and the leading ten covering 6.5% to 9%. Germline loops: CDR1 MNHNS, CDR2 SASEGT. V shed 3 bases and J shed 3 bases, with 9 bases lying between them. The CDR3 is 14 residues long. Time point defined: blood at routine non-recurrence follow-up after resection. The rearrangement uses TRBV6-1 and TRBJ1-5, with D hard to call. The sequence was collected from a female donor with early-stage non-small cell lung cancer. The sequencing here drew on PBMCs, taken at follow-up. This CDR3 reads CASSDAGINQPQHF. Here the CDR3 DNA reads TGTGCCAGCAGTGACGCAGGAATCAATCAGCCCCAGCATTTT.